A single sample gave rise to the 28 T cell receptor beta chains below, sequenced in a study of shared clonotypes between healthy human individuals. Only in-frame clones appear in the TCRdb table, and some are missing; sequencing was by immunoSEQ multiplex PCR. The data hold roughly 320,000 clones, with around 87% observed a single time. Sequenced sample: memory CD8+ T cells sorted from blood. Subset in this sample: CD45RO+ cells pooled with CCR7-negative TemRA cells. The receptors come from a man between 18 and 29 years old in good health.

Remarks on this clone: Other DNA sequences in the same sample also yield this CDR3. The chain links TRBV27 to TRBJ2-7; D not certain. Germline V gene lookup returns CDR1 MNHEY and CDR2 SMNVEV (reference sequence). The CDR3 is 13 residues long. The V gene lost 5 bases and the J gene lost 2 bases, with 10 bases spanning the gap. The CDR3 nucleotides read TGTGCCAGCAGTGGTGGCGCAACCTACGAGCAGTACTTC. This codes for CASSGGATYEQYF.

The chain uses TRBV11-2 and TRBJ2-7, with 8 bases identical to TRBD1. The CDR3 length is 16 residues. With V trimmed by 0 bases and J by 6 bases, 10 bases remained unmatched. The germline CDR1 and CDR2 sequences are SGHAT and FQNNGV. CDR3 DNA: TGTGCCAGCAGCTTAGATTGGACAGGGAAATCGATCGAGCAGTACTTC. It translates to CASSLDWTGKSIEQYF.

This chain connects TRBV4-1 to TRBJ2-7; D unresolved. The CDR3 contains 13 residues. Germline V gene data show CDR1 as MGHRA and CDR2 as YSYEKL. V shed 4 bases and J shed 2 bases, with 9 bases lying between them. CDR3 sequence reads: CASSPGLTYEQYF. The CDR3 DNA reads as TGCGCCAGCAGCCCAGGTTTAACCTACGAGCAGTACTTC.

The rearrangement links TRBV27 to TRBJ2-7; D not certain. From germline, CDR1 is MNHEY and CDR2 SMNVEV (reference sequence). CDR3 length: 13 residues. V lost 6 bases to trimming and J lost 0 bases, with 9 bases between them. The CDR3 DNA sequence: TGTGCCAGCAGACTGGGGTACTCCTACGAGCAGTACTTC. Translated, it gives CASRLGYSYEQYF.

The rearrangement uses TRBV2 and TRBJ2-7; the D is unclear. The CDR3 is 13 amino acids. Trimming removed 8 bases at V and 1 base at J, with 12 bases between. Per the germline V gene, CDR1 is SNHLY and CDR2 is FYNNEI. The CDR3 sequence is CASLMMLSYEQYF. CDR3 sequence (DNA): TGTGCCAGCCTCATGATGTTATCCTACGAGCAGTACTTC.

In this sample, this clone turned up once. The rearrangement joins TRBV5-6 to TRBJ2-5, with D possibly being TRBD1 (5 bases). The V end was cut by 7 bases, the J end by 2 bases, with 15 bases between. Germline-derived CDR1 and CDR2 are SGHDT and YYEEEE. CDR3 length equals 14 residues. The DNA for the CDR3 is TGTGCCAGCCATTTATCACAGGCACAAGAGACCCAGTACTTC. It codes for CASHLSQAQETQYF.

V is TRBV9 and J is TRBJ2-7; no definite D call. Germline loops: CDR1 SGDLS, CDR2 YYNGEE. V shed 0 bases and J shed 6 bases, with 13 bases lying between them. This CDR3 has 14 amino acids. The CDR3 loop is CASSVDPPAGEQYF. The DNA of the CDR3 is TGTGCCAGCAGCGTAGACCCCCCTGCCGGCGAGCAGTACTTC.

The chain couples TRBV1 to TRBJ2-7; the table's D call, TRBD2, was not checked against the DNA. TRBV1 has pseudogene status. This CDR3 comprises 16 residues. The CDR3 sequence: CTSSHQTSGRIYEQYF. In DNA form, the CDR3 reads TGCACCAGCAGCCACCAAACTAGCGGGAGGATCTACGAGCAGTACTTC.

This chain joins TRBV4-1 and TRBJ1-1; D is perhaps TRBD1 (5 bases). The ends were cut back, 1 base at V and 1 base at J, with 13 bases in the middle. The length of the CDR3 is 16 residues. From germline, CDR1 is MGHRA and CDR2 YSYEKL. The CDR3 nucleotides read TGCGCCAGCAGCCAAGTCCTATCGAGGGGGAACACTGAAGCTTTCTTT. Translating it yields CASSQVLSRGNTEAFF.

The chain joins TRBV28 to TRBJ1-4; no firm D call. This CDR3 contains 14 residues. From germline, CDR1 is MDHEN and CDR2 SYDVKM. Between the trimmed V and J ends, which lost 5 bases and 2 bases, there was a span of 9 bases. CDR3 residues: CASSLSGTNEKLFF. The DNA for the CDR3 is TGTGCCAGCAGTCTCAGCGGGACTAATGAAAAACTGTTTTTT. Filled out from reference TRBV28 and TRBJ1-4, the complete variable domain reads DVKVTQSSRYLVKRTGEKVFLECVQDMDHENMFWYRQDPGLGLRLIYFSYDVKMKEKGDIPEGYSVSREKKERFSLILESASTNQTSMYLCASSLSGTNEKLFFGSGTQLSVL.

The chain has TRBV4-1 and TRBJ1-1; D remains unclear. The germline gives CDR1 MGHRA, CDR2 YSYEKL. The CDR3 has 13 amino acids. The V end was cut by 6 bases, the J end by 3 bases, with 11 bases between. The CDR3 sequence is CASSGQADTEAFF. The CDR3 DNA reads TGCGCCAGCAGTGGGCAGGCGGACACTGAAGCTTTCTTT.

To note about this clone: An end of the junction differs from the germline gene, which may be a read error. Additional DNA sequences in this sample encode the identical CDR3. As DNA, the CDR3 is TGTGCTAGCAGCCTTGGACAGGGACCCTCCTACGAGCAGTACTTC. It encodes CASSLGQGPSYEQYF. V gene TRBV7-7 combines with J gene TRBJ2-7; 8 nucleotides align to TRBD1. Germline CDR1 and CDR2: SSHAT and FNYEAQ (reference sequence). This CDR3 contains 15 residues.

This chain joins TRBV27 and TRBJ1-2; 9 nucleotides line up with TRBD1. With V trimmed by 5 bases and J by 6 bases, 4 bases remained unmatched. Per germline, CDR1 MNHEY and CDR2 SMNVEV (reference sequence). The CDR3 extends over 13 amino acids. The DNA of the CDR3 is TGTGCCAGCAGTCCCCGGGACAGGGATGGCTACACCTTC. Its translation: CASSPRDRDGYTF.

For the CDR3, the DNA is TGTGCCAGCAGGACAGGGGGCGTTAATAATGGCTACACCTTC. Protein: CASRTGGVNNGYTF. This chain joins TRBV27 and TRBJ1-2; 10 bases agree with TRBD1. Germline V lookup: CDR1 MNHEY, CDR2 SMNVEV (reference sequence). V shed 6 bases, J shed 6 bases, and the junction held 7 bases outside the gene matches. This CDR3 region has 14 residues.

This clone has just one count. The chain links TRBV28 to TRBJ1-6, with 10 positions matching TRBD1. The CDR3 sequence is 16 residues long. Germline CDR1 MDHEN, CDR2 SYDVKM. The junction had 5 bases not matched to a gene; V was cut back by 2 bases and J by 7 bases. This CDR3 reads CASSLVGQGPNSPLHF. For the CDR3, the DNA is TGTGCCAGCAGTTTAGTGGGACAGGGGCCCAATTCACCCCTCCACTTT.

This clone was observed a handful of times. A read error may account for a junction end that differs from germline. This rearrangement joins TRBV4-1 to TRBJ1-6, with D tentatively TRBD1 (5 bases). The CDR3 sequence is 12 residues long. The germline gives CDR1 MGHRA, CDR2 YSYEKL. In DNA form, the CDR3 reads TGCGCCAGCAGGCAAGGGGATTCACCCCTCCACTTT. It is translated as CASRQGDSPLHF.

The rearrangement joins TRBV28 to TRBJ2-7; D uncertain. This CDR3 contains 14 residues. Germline V lookup: CDR1 MDHEN, CDR2 SYDVKM. V dropped 5 bases and J dropped 3 bases, with 14 bases sitting between them. CDR3: CASSPWQRHYEQYF. The CDR3, as DNA: TGTGCCAGCAGTCCCTGGCAGAGACACTACGAGCAGTACTTC.

J is TRBJ2-3 and V is TRBV6-4, with 9 bases that match TRBD2. The V and J ends lost 7 bases and 1 base, in that order; junction bases with no gene match: 3. The germline gives CDR1 MRHNA, CDR2 SNTAGT. The CDR3 consists of 14 residues. CDR3 residues: CASIRTSGTDTQYF. The CDR3 DNA is TGTGCCAGCATTCGGACTAGCGGCACAGATACGCAGTATTTT.

V is TRBV6-5 and J is TRBJ2-2, with a weak D call TRBD2 (6 bases). Germline CDR1 and CDR2: MNHEY and SVGAGI. This CDR3 spans 15 amino acids. Trimming stripped 2 bases from V and 1 base from J, with 8 bases between. In nucleotides, the CDR3 is TGTGCCAGCAGTTACCGGGACTGGAACACCGGGGAGCTGTTTTTT. It specifies CASSYRDWNTGELFF.

This chain joins TRBV10-1 and TRBJ2-2; no reliable D call. CDR1 and CDR2 (germline): WNHNN, SYGVQD (reference sequence). V was trimmed by 6 bases and J by 4 bases, leaving 21 bases between them. CDR3 length equals 17 residues. CDR3 nucleotides: TGCGCCAGCAGCAAGGACCTGGACCCTGCCAGCACCGGGGAGCTGTTTTTT. Encoded protein: CASSKDLDPASTGELFF.

The chain combines TRBV20-1 with TRBJ2-7; D remains unclear. Trimming removed 6 bases at V and 4 bases at J, with 7 bases between. Germline CDR1 and CDR2: DFQATT and SNEGSKA (reference sequence). The CDR3 covers 10 residues. DNA for the CDR3: TGCAGTGCCCCTCAGTACGAGCAGTACTTC. It yields the protein CSAPQYEQYF.

The rearrangement uses TRBV20-1 and TRBJ2-1, with D hard to call. V was pared by 3 bases and J by 3 bases, with 0 bases between. This CDR3 is 10 amino acids long. Germline lookup yields CDR1 DFQATT and CDR2 SNEGSKA (reference sequence). The CDR3 is CSASYNEQFF. Here the CDR3 DNA reads TGCAGTGCTAGCTACAATGAGCAGTTCTTC.

The DNA for the CDR3 is TGTGCCAGCAGCTTAGGCAGGGGGCAAGGCTACACCTTC. Its protein product is CASSLGRGQGYTF. The rearrangement joins TRBV11-2 to TRBJ1-2, with 8 positions matching TRBD1. This CDR3 comprises 13 residues. J was trimmed by 8 bases and V by 1 base; bases with no gene match: 3. Per germline, CDR1 SGHAT and CDR2 FQNNGV.

The chain joins TRBV27 to TRBJ2-1; D ambiguous. CDR3 size: 13 residues. The V gene lost 4 bases and the J gene lost 4 bases, with 8 bases spanning the gap. Germline CDR1 is MNHEY and CDR2 is SMNVEV (reference sequence). The CDR3: CASSWSQYNEQFF. In DNA form, the CDR3 reads TGTGCCAGCAGTTGGAGCCAGTACAATGAGCAGTTCTTC.

V gene TRBV5-6 combines with J gene TRBJ2-7; 10 nucleotides line up with TRBD2. The CDR3 contains 17 residues. Unmatched junction bases numbered 11, after V lost 1 base and J lost 4 bases. Germline CDR1 SGHDT, CDR2 YYEEEE. DNA of the CDR3: TGTGCCAGCAGCTTGTTTGCGCTAGCGGGAGTAAGATACGAGCAGTACTTC. It encodes CASSLFALAGVRYEQYF.

The V call is TRBV2, the J call TRBJ1-5, with TRBD1 identical over 7 bases. Unmatched junction bases numbered 4, after V lost 6 bases and J lost 2 bases. Per the germline V gene, CDR1 is SNHLY and CDR2 is FYNNEI. There are 14 residues in the CDR3. For the CDR3, the DNA is TGTGCCAGCAGAATCCAGGGGGGCAATCAGCCCCAGCATTTT. It codes for CASRIQGGNQPQHF. The full variable domain, completed using reference TRBV2 and TRBJ1-5, is EPEVTQTPSHQVTQMGQEVILRCVPISNHLYFYWYRQILGQKVEFLVSFYNNEISEKSEIFDDQFSVERPDGSNFTLKIRSTKLEDSAMYFCASRIQGGNQPQHFGDGTRLSIL.

V and J are TRBV27 and TRBJ1-1; D possibly corresponds to TRBD1 (5 bases). Germline loops: CDR1 MNHEY, CDR2 SMNVEV (reference sequence). V shed 5 bases and J shed 3 bases, with 16 bases lying between them. There are 15 residues in the CDR3. The CDR3 loop reads CASSPIEWGYTEAFF. CDR3 sequence (DNA): TGTGCCAGCAGTCCTATCGAGTGGGGGTACACTGAAGCTTTCTTT.

This CDR3 is CASSNRDRGSYEQYF. CDR3 coding DNA: TGTGCCAGCAGCAACCGGGACAGGGGTTCCTACGAGCAGTACTTC. The chain has TRBV11-2 and TRBJ2-7; 10 bases fit TRBD1. Looked up from germline, CDR1 is SGHAT and CDR2 is FQNNGV. The V and J ends lost 5 bases and 1 base, in that order; junction bases with no gene match: 5. CDR3 length: 15 residues.